The clone carrying this TCR beta chain was found a few times. This entry is derived from a study of blood T cell repertoires in COVID-19. As processed by the authors: Estimated nucleated cell counts came from reference gene primer amplification. Assay used: immunoSEQ multiplex PCR; TCRdb lists only in-frame clones, some missing. The V and J calls and clone size were taken over from that table, and D and trimming were inferred from the DNA. The sample holds approximately 170,000 clones, roughly 80% seen once. This CDR3 is built from 14 residues. Per the germline V gene, CDR1 is SGHVS and CDR2 is FQNEAQ. Trimming took 5 bases from V and 4 from J, leaving 12 bases between them. Across about two dozen US areas, participants ranged in age from about 18 to 100 years. Among Cohort 3 donors, those recovered had two negative PCRs, clearance, or symptom resolution.

This chain links TRBV7-8 with TRBJ2-1; D perhaps matches TRBD1 (6 bases). Input material: PBMCs or T cells enriched from blood (not recorded which). This sequence was found in a woman in her forties or fifties who had recovered from COVID-19. The CDR3 DNA follows: TGTGCCAGCAGCCTCGGGACAACATACAATGAGCAGTTCTTC. It specifies CASSLGTTYNEQFF. The variable domain in full, completed from reference TRBV7-8 and TRBJ2-1, reads GAGVSQSPRYKVAKRGQDVALRCDPISGHVSLFWYQQALGQGPEFLTYFQNEAQLDKSGLPSDRFFAERPEGSVSTLKIQRTQQEDSAVYLCASSLGTTYNEQFFGPGTRLTVL.